This record looks at one T cell receptor (beta chain) sequence and its context. Its matching antigen is unknown. The CDR3 contains 15 residues. V dropped 4 bases and J dropped 0 bases, with 11 bases sitting between them. Every donor provided 8.5 to 10 milliliters of peripheral blood. The source of the sample is a study of blood T cells in healthy people across ages. Study results and caveats: A roughly linear age-dependent decrease characterized TCR beta diversity per million T cells.

A second PCR of about 6 to 11 cycles used a sample-barcoded 5' primer and a J-beta primer mix. The template-switch adaptor, which had 12 random nucleotides, put a tag on each cDNA molecule. MiXCR, applied by TCRdb to the 5' RACE reads, yields one record per CDR3 protein. The table lists about 730,000 distinct CDR3 sequences, around 46% of them singletons. This sequence joins TRBV12-3 or TRBV12-4 and TRBJ2-3, with D maybe TRBD2 (6 bases). This clonotype was obtained from an older woman in good health. Material: blood. The CDR3 protein is CASSSAGFSTDTQYF. In nucleotides, the CDR3 is TGTGCCAGCAGTTCGGCGGGATTTAGCACAGATACGCAGTATTTT.